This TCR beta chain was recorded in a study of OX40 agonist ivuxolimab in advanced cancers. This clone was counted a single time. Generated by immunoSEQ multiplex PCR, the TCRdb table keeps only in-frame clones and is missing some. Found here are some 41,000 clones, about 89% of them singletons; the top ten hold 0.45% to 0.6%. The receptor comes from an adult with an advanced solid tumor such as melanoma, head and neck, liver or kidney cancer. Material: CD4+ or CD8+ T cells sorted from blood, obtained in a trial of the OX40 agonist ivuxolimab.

As DNA, the CDR3 is TGTGCCAGCAGCCGGGACGGGGCAGGGGCCCACTCCTACGAGCAGTACTTC. Translation gives CASSRDGAGAHSYEQYF. The chain employs TRBV11-2 and TRBJ2-7; D possibly corresponds to TRBD1 (6 bases). The germline gives CDR1 SGHAT, CDR2 FQNNGV. V lost 5 bases and J lost 0, with 20 bases in between. The CDR3 covers 17 residues.